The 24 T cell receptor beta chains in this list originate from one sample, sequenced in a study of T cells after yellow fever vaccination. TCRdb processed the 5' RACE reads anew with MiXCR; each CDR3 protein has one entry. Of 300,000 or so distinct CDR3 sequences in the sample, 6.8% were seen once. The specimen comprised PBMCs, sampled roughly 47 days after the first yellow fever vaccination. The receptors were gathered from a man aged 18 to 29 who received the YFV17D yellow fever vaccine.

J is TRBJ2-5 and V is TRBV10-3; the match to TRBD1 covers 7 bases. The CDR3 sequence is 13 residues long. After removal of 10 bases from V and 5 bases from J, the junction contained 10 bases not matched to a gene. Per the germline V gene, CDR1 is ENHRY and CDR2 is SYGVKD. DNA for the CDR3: TGTGCCACGCGACAGGGTTCGGTTGAGACCCAGTACTTC. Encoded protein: CATRQGSVETQYF.

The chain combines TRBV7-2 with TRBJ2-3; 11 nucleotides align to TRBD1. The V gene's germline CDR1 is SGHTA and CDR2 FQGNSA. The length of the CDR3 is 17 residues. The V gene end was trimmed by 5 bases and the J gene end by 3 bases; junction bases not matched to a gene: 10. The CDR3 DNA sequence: TGTGCCAGCAGCCCCCGACTGGGACAGGGGGGGACAGATACGCAGTATTTT. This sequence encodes CASSPRLGQGGTDTQYF.

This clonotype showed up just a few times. The CDR3 region is CASSYSGTSDTQYF. The CDR3 DNA reads as TGTGCCAGCAGCTACTCCGGGACTTCAGATACGCAGTATTTT. The chain uses TRBV3-1 and TRBJ2-3; maybe TRBD2 (6 bases). The germline CDR1 and CDR2 sequences are LGHDT and YNNKEL (reference sequence). The CDR3 spans 14 residues. V shed 5 bases and J shed 4 bases, with 13 bases lying between them.

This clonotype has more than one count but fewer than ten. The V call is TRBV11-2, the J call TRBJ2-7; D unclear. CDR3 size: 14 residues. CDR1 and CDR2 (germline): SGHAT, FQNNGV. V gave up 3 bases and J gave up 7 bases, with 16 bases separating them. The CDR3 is CASSFSGNDGEQYV. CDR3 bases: TGTGCCAGCAGCTTTTCGGGCAATGATGGGGAGCAGTACGTC.

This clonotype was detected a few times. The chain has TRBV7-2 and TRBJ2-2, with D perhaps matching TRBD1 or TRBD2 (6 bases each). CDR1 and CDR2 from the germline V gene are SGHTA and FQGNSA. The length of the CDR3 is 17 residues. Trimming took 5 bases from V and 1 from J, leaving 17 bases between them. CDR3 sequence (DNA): TGTGCCAGCAGCCCAAGGTCGGGGGCCCGGAACACCGGGGAGCTGTTTTTT. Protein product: CASSPRSGARNTGELFF.

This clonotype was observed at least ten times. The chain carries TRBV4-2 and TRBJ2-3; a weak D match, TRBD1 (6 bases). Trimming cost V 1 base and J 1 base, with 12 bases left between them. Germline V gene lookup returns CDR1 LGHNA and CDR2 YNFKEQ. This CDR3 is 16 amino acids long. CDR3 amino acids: CASSQAGASGTDTQYF. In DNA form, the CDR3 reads TGTGCCAGCAGCCAAGCAGGGGCCTCGGGCACAGATACGCAGTATTTT.

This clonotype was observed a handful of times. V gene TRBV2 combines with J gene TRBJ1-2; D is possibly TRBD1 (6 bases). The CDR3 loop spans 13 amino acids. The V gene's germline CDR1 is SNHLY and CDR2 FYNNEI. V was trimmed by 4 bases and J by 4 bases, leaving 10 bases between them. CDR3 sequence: CASSVGGVYGYTF. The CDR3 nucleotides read TGTGCCAGCAGTGTAGGGGGGGTCTATGGCTACACCTTC.

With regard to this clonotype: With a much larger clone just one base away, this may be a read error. DNA of the CDR3: TGTGCCAGCAGCTTCCGGGACAGGGGGGAGTATGAGCAGTACTTC. Translating gives CASSFRDRGEYEQYF. V is TRBV7-2 and J is TRBJ2-1, with 11 bases fitting TRBD1. The DNA end is more similar to TRBJ2-7, so the J call may be wrong. Germline CDR1 and CDR2: SGHTA and FQGNSA. The CDR3 covers 15 residues.

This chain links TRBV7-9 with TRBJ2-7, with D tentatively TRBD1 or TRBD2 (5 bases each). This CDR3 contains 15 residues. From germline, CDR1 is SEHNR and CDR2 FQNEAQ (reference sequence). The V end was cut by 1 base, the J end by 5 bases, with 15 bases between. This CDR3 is CASSLGTLRDDEQYV. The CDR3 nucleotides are TGTGCCAGCAGCTTAGGGACACTCCGGGACGACGAGCAGTACGTC.

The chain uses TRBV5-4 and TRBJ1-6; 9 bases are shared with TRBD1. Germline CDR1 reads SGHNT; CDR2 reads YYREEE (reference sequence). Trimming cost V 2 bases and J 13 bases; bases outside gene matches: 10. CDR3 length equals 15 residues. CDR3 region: CASSFSGTGTSPLHF. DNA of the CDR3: TGTGCCAGCAGCTTTTCGGGGACAGGGACGTCGCCCCTCCACTTT.

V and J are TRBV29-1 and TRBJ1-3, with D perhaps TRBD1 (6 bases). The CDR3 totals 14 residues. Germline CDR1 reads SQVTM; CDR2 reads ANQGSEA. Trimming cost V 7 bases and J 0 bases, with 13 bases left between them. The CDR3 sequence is CSAYSGDSGNTIYF. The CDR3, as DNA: TGCAGCGCCTATTCAGGGGACTCTGGAAACACCATATATTTT.

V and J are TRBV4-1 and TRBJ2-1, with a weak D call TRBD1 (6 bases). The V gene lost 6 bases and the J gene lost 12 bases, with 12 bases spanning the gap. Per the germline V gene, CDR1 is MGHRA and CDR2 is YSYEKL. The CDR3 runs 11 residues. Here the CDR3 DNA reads TGCGCCAGCAGTTCCCCAGGGGTGCAGTTCTTC. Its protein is CASSSPGVQFF.

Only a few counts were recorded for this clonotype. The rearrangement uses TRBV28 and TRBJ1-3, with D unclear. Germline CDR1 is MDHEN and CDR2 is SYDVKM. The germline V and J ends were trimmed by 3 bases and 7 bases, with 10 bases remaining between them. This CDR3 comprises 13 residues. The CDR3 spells CASSLSGSNTIYF. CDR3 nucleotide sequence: TGTGCCAGCAGTTTGTCCGGGTCGAACACCATATATTTT.

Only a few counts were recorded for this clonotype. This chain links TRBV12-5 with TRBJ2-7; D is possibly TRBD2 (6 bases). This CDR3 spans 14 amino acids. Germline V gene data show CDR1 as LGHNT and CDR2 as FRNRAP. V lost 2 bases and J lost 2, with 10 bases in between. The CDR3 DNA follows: TGTGCTAGTGGTTTGCGGGGCGGGGCCTACGAGCAGTACTTC. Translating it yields CASGLRGGAYEQYF.

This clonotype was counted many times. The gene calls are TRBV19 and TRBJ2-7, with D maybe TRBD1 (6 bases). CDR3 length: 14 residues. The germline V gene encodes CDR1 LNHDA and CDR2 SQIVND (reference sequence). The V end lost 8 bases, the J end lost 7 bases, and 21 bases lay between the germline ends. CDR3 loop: CASEPPGQPGEQYF. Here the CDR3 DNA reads TGTGCCAGTGAACCCCCGGGACAACCGGGGGAGCAGTACTTC. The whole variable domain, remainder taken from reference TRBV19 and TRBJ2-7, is DGGITQSPKYLFRKEGQNVTLSCEQNLNHDAMYWYRQDPGQGLRLIYYSQIVNDFQKGDIAEGYSVSREKKESFPLTVTSAQKNPTAFYLCASEPPGQPGEQYFGPGTRLTVT.

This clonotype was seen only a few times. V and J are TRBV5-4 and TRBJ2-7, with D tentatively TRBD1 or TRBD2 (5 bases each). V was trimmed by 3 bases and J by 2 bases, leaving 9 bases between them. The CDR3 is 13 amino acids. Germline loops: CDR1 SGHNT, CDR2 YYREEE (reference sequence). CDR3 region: CASSWDRAYEQYV. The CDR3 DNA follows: TGTGCCAGCAGCTGGGACCGAGCCTACGAGCAGTACGTC.

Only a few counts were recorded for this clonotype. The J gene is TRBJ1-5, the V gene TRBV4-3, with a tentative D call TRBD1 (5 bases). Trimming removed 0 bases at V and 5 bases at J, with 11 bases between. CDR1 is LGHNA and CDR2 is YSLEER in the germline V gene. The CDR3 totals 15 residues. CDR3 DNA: TGCGCCAGCAGCCAAGATCGCTCAGGGTATCAGCCCCAGCATTTT. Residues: CASSQDRSGYQPQHF.

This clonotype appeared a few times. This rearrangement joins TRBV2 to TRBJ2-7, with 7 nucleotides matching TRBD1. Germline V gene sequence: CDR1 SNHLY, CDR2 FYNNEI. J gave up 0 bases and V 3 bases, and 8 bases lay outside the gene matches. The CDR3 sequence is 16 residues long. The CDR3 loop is CASSDVWDSGSYEQYF. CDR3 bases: TGTGCCAGCAGTGACGTATGGGACAGCGGCTCCTACGAGCAGTACTTC.

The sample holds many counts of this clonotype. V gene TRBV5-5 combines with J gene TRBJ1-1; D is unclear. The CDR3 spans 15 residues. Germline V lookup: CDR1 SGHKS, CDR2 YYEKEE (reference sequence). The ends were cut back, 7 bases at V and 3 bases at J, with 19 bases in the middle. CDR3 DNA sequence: TGTGCCAGCTATTTATTCGGACCCTCCGACACTGAAGCTTTCTTT. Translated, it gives CASYLFGPSDTEAFF.

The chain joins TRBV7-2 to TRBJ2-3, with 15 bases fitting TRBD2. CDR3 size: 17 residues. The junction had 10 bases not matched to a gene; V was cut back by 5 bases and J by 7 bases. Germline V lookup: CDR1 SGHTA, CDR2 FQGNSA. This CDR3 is CASSRPGLAGGRNTQYF. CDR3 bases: TGTGCCAGCAGCCGCCCGGGACTAGCGGGGGGCCGGAATACGCAGTATTTT.

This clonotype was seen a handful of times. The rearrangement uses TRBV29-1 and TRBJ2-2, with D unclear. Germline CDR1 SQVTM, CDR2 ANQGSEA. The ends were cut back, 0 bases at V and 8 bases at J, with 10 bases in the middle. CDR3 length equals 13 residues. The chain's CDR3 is CSVEDPTAGELFF. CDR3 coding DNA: TGCAGCGTTGAAGATCCTACCGCGGGGGAGCTGTTTTTT.

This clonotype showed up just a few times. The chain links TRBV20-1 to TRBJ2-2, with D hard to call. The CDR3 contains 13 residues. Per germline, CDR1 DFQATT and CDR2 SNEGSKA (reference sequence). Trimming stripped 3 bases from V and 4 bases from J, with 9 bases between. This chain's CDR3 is CSASSDRTGELFF. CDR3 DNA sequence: TGCAGTGCTAGTTCGGACCGCACCGGGGAGCTGTTTTTT.

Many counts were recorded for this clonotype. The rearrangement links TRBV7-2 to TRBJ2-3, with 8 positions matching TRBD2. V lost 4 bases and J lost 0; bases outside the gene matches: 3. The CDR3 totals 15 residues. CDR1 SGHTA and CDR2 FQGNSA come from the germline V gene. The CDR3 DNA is TGTGCCAGCAGCTCTAGCGGGTCTAGCACAGATACGCAGTATTTT. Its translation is CASSSSGSSTDTQYF.

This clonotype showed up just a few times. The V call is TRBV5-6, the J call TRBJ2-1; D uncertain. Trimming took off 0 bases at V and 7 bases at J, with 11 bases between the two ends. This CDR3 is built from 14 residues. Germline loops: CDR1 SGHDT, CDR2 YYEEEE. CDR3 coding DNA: TGTGCCAGCAGCTTGGTAGGGTACCTTAATGAGCAGTTCTTC. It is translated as CASSLVGYLNEQFF.